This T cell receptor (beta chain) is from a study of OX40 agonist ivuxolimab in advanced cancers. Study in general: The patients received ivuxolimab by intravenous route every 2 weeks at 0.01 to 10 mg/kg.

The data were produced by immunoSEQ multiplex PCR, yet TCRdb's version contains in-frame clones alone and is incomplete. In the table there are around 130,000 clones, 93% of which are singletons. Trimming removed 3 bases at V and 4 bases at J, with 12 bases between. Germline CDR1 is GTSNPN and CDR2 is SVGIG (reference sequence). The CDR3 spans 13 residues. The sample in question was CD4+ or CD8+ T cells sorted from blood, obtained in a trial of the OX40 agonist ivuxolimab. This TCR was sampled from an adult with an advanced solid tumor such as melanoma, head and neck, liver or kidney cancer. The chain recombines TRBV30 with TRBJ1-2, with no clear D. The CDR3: CAWRQESGYGYTF. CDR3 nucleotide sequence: TGTGCCTGGAGGCAGGAATCGGGCTATGGCTACACCTTC.